This T cell receptor beta chain comes out of a study of response to subunit inactivated influenza vaccine. This clonotype was counted ten times or more. Antigen specificity is unknown. Study-wide results and caveats: Authors suggested few new T cells are recruited by each seasonal influenza vaccination.

TCRdb fed the RT-PCR reads into MiXCR, producing one record per CDR3 protein. Among about 570,000 distinct CDR3 sequences listed, about 10% were seen once. CDR3 size: 13 residues. Germline loops: CDR1 MNHEY, CDR2 SVGEGT. Trimming took off 10 bases at V and 5 bases at J, with 16 bases between the two ends. This rearrangement joins TRBV6-2 or TRBV6-3 to TRBJ2-3; possibly TRBD2 for D (6 bases). This TCR was sampled from a man aged 45-65 years who received an inactivated influenza vaccine. Sequenced material: PBMCs from blood, taken on the day of vaccination. CDR3 loop: CATRTTSVDTQYF. DNA for the CDR3: TGTGCCACCAGGACTACATCAGTAGATACGCAGTATTTT.